The source of this TCR beta chain is a study of blood T cells in healthy people across ages. In this sample, this clonotype turned up a few times. The V and J ends lost 7 bases and 7 bases respectively, with 13 bases between them. There are 13 residues in the CDR3. Germline V gene sequence: CDR1 ENHRY, CDR2 SYGVKD. Combining a sample-barcoded 5' primer with a J-beta primer mix, a second PCR ran for about 6 to 12 cycles. TCRdb reprocessed the 5' RACE reads via MiXCR and lists one record per CDR3 protein. Of around 990,000 distinct CDR3 sequences in the sample, under 30% were seen once. Separately, the same data were catalogued under a study of T cells of mothers and their children. As reported in that work: Related and unrelated pairs show TCR recombination output that thymic selection shapes similarly.

This chain joins TRBV10-3 and TRBJ1-4; unclear D gene. The clonotype comes from a girl aged 2-10 years in good health. Input material: blood. In DNA form, the CDR3 reads TGTGCCATCACCGGGGTAGAAGGTGAAAAACTGTTTTTT. This sequence encodes CAITGVEGEKLFF.